The rows below give T cell receptor beta chains drawn from one sample of a study of blood T cell repertoires in COVID-19. Sequencing was performed with immunoSEQ multiplex PCR; in TCRdb, only in-frame clones are kept and a portion is missing. The sample consists of approximately 260,000 clones, more than 85% of them appearing once. The sample comprised peripheral blood. The receptors shown here come from a man aged 18 to 29 with active or convalescent COVID-19. The CDR3 runs from the conserved cysteine through the conserved F or W. A D gene is named only where the DNA matches it firmly.

V	D	J	CDR3
TRBV5-4	-	TRBJ2-5	CASRDALGAGWGETQYF
TRBV6-5	-	TRBJ2-5	CASKRGGMGTQYF
TRBV6-2/TRBV6-3	-	TRBJ2-2	CASSSLPGTNTGELFF
TRBV7-2	TRBD1	TRBJ2-1	CASSLEDRGRDEQFF
TRBV15	-	TRBJ2-3	CATSRDGAGTDTQYF
TRBV6-5	-	TRBJ2-7	CASSSSSGSFYEQYF
TRBV3-1/TRBV3-2	-	TRBJ1-3	CASSQEGAGGNTIYF
TRBV3-1/TRBV3-2	TRBD1	TRBJ1-4	CASQGAVGKLFF
TRBV10-1	TRBD1	TRBJ2-1	CAADRVPYNEQFF
TRBV10-3	-	TRBJ2-2	CATQPGTNTGELFF
TRBV18	-	TRBJ1-2	CASSPELDSNYGYTF
TRBV7-2	TRBD2	TRBJ2-1	CASSLASTSGSNEQFF
TRBV4-3	TRBD2	TRBJ2-1	CASSQLAGTSYNEQFF
TRBV5-4	-	TRBJ2-7	CASSSDRGEQYF
TRBV2	-	TRBJ2-1	CASSRDNNEQFF
TRBV30	-	TRBJ2-3	CAWGPSGDTQYF
TRBV9	-	TRBJ1-6	CASSKGGGASPLHF
TRBV14	TRBD2	TRBJ2-3	CASSQAGGLTDTQYF
TRBV14	TRBD2	TRBJ2-3	CASSPRTSGAFTDTQYF
TRBV10-3	TRBD1	TRBJ2-5	CAISESKLGQAETQYF
TRBV7-2	-	TRBJ2-1	CASSLSGVMEQFF
TRBV4-1	-	TRBJ2-3	CASSSLWRSSTDTQYF
TRBV9	TRBD1	TRBJ2-5	CASSASPTGTAQETQYF
TRBV15	TRBD1	TRBJ2-7	CATSRDLGQGSLQYF
TRBV5-1	TRBD1	TRBJ1-6	CASSLKAGGDLGSPLHF